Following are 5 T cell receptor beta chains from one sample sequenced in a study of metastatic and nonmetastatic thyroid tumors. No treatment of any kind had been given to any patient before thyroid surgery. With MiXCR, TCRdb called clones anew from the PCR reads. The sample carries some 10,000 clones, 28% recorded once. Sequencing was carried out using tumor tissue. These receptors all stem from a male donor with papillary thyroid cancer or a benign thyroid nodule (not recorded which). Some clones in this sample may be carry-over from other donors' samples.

The CDR3 here is CASSLAGHTGEQYF. In nucleotides, the CDR3 is TGTGCCAGCAGCTTAGCGGGACATACCGGCGAGCAGTACTTC. J is TRBJ2-7 and V is TRBV5-6; TRBD2 might be the D (7 bases). The CDR3 sequence is 14 residues long. The germline V and J ends were trimmed by 2 bases and 6 bases, with 15 bases remaining between them. Germline CDR1 and CDR2: SGHDT and YYEEEE.

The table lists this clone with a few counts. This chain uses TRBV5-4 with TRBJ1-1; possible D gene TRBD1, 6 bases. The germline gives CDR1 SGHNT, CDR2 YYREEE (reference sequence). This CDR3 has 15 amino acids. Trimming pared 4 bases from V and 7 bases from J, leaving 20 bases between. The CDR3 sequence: CASSPKGGADGEAFF. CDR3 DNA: TGTGCCAGCAGCCCCAAGGGGGGGGCGGATGGTGAAGCTTTCTTT.

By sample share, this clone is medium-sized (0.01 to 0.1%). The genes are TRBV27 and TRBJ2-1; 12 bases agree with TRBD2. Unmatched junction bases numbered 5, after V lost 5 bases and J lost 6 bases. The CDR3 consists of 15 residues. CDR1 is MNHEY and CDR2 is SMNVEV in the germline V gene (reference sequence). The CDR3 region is CASSPTSGSVNEQFF. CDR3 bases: TGTGCCAGCAGTCCGACTAGCGGGAGCGTCAATGAGCAGTTCTTC.

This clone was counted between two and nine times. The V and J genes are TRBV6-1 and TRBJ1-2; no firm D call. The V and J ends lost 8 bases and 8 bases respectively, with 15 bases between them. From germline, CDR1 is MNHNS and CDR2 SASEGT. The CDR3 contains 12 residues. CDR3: CASVTVGSGYTF. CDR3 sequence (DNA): TGTGCCAGCGTGACGGTGGGGTCGGGCTACACCTTC.

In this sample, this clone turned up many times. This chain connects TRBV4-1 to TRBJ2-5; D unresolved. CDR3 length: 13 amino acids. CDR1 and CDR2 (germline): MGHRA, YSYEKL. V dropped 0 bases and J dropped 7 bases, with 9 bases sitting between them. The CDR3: CASSQDGRGTQYF. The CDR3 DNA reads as TGCGCCAGCAGCCAAGATGGTCGTGGGACCCAGTACTTC.